Shown below are 10 T cell receptor beta chains from a single sample sequenced in a study of cytotoxic CD8 clonotypes in ibrutinib-treated CLL. Profiled with immunoSEQ multiplex PCR; TCRdb holds only in-frame clones, not every one. The sample includes some 58,000 clones, over 60% of them seen just once. This specimen consisted of PBMCs, obtained after 12 months of ibrutinib treatment. Receptor source: a human donor with chronic lymphocytic leukemia.

The chain carries TRBV28 and TRBJ2-5, with 7 positions matching TRBD1. Germline CDR1 is MDHEN and CDR2 is SYDVKM. The CDR3 is 14 residues long. Losses at the gene ends were 3 bases for V and 4 bases for J; bases not matched to a gene: 5. The CDR3 loop is CASSFPDRRETQYF. The CDR3 DNA is TGTGCCAGCAGTTTTCCGGACAGGCGAGAGACCCAGTACTTC.

In its sample, this clone was seen once. V and J are TRBV18 and TRBJ2-1, with D perhaps matching TRBD1 or TRBD2 (5 bases each). Germline values: CDR1 KGHSH, CDR2 LQKENI. The ends were cut back, 7 bases at V and 2 bases at J, with 15 bases in the middle. This CDR3 spans 15 amino acids. The CDR3 loop reads CASCSGAPAYNEQFF. CDR3 nucleotides: TGTGCCAGCTGCTCCGGGGCCCCGGCCTACAATGAGCAGTTCTTC.

This chain links TRBV6-4 with TRBJ2-3; a possible D gene is TRBD1 (5 bases). Trimming pared 3 bases from V and 5 bases from J, leaving 9 bases between. The CDR3 has 13 amino acids. In germline, CDR1 is MRHNA, CDR2 SNTAGT. DNA of the CDR3: TGTGCCAGCAGTGAACAGGTTGGAGATACGCAGTATTTT. Encoded protein: CASSEQVGDTQYF.

V gene TRBV27 combines with J gene TRBJ2-7; 8 nucleotides line up with TRBD2. V dropped 3 bases and J dropped 0; count of bases not matched to a gene: 4. CDR1 is MNHEY and CDR2 is SMNVEV in the germline V gene (reference sequence). CDR3 length equals 15 residues. The DNA of the CDR3 is TGTGCCAGCAGTTTTTTAACTAGCGGCTCCTACGAGCAGTACTTC. Translating it yields CASSFLTSGSYEQYF.

This clone was picked up a small number of times. This sequence joins TRBV7-9 and TRBJ2-7; 8 bases are shared with TRBD2. The CDR3 length is 15 residues. V gave up 5 bases and J gave up 4 bases; unmatched junction bases: 10. CDR1 and CDR2 (germline): SEHNR, FQNEAQ (reference sequence). The DNA for the CDR3 is TGTGCCAGCAGCCGGGGGGGATCCAGTTCTTACGAGCAGTACTTC. Translation: CASSRGGSSSYEQYF.

In its sample, this clone was seen many times. The chain recombines TRBV6-1 with TRBJ2-7, with TRBD1 matching 10 bases. The J segment lost 5 bases and the V segment lost 6 bases, leaving 10 bases of the junction unmatched. The CDR3 totals 15 residues. Germline CDR1 is MNHNS and CDR2 is SASEGT. This CDR3 reads CASSPDGDRGNEQYF. In nucleotides, the CDR3 is TGTGCCAGCAGCCCTGACGGGGACAGGGGAAACGAGCAGTACTTC.

This sequence joins TRBV6-5 and TRBJ2-1; 10 bases agree with TRBD1. V was pared by 6 bases and J by 8 bases, with 1 base of the junction left unmatched. The CDR3 consists of 12 residues. CDR1 and CDR2 from the germline V gene are MNHEY and SVGAGI. CDR3 residues: CASRDRGDEQFF. The DNA of the CDR3 is TGTGCCAGCAGGGACAGGGGGGATGAGCAGTTCTTC.

The chain combines TRBV11-3 with TRBJ2-1; D gene uncertain. The V and J ends lost 0 bases and 2 bases respectively, with 8 bases between them. CDR3 length: 15 residues. Germline CDR1 is SGHNT and CDR2 is YENEEA. CDR3 region: CASSLDPGTYNEQFF. CDR3 DNA: TGTGCCAGCAGCTTAGATCCTGGCACCTACAATGAGCAGTTCTTC.

The chain carries TRBV9 and TRBJ2-1; 9 bases fit TRBD2. V shed 4 bases, J shed 2 bases, and the junction held 7 bases outside the gene matches. The CDR3 has 16 residues. Germline CDR1 is SGDLS and CDR2 is YYNGEE. The DNA of the CDR3 is TGTGCCAGCAGCTTATGGACTAGCGAGACCTACAATGAGCAGTTCTTC. Its protein is CASSLWTSETYNEQFF.

This clone has just one count. The V gene is TRBV7-6, the J gene TRBJ2-3; D not certain. The CDR3 length is 15 residues. Trimming pared 1 base from V and 2 bases from J, leaving 10 bases between. Germline V gives CDR1 SGHVS, CDR2 FNYEAQ. DNA for the CDR3: TGTGCCAGCAGCTTAGGACCCGGGCCCACAGATACGCAGTATTTT. Its translation is CASSLGPGPTDTQYF.